The 7 T cell receptor beta chains listed next were all sequenced from one sample in a study of monozygotic twins with inflammatory bowel disease. TCRdb derives one entry per CDR3 protein from the 5' RACE reads, leaving out DNA. This sample's table reports more than 110,000 distinct CDR3 sequences. The sequencing sample was made of blood. The receptors come from a human donor with ulcerative colitis or Crohn's disease, or a healthy co-twin of an affected twin (not recorded which).

The V call is TRBV7-3, the J call TRBJ2-1. Germline V gene lookup returns CDR1 SGHTA and CDR2 FQGTGA. The CDR3 loop spans 13 amino acids. The CDR3 spells CASSSSTYNEQFF.

The J gene is TRBJ2-1, the V gene TRBV9; TCRdb returns TRBD2, unconfirmable since there is no DNA. Germline V CDR1 and CDR2: SGDLS, YYNGEE. CDR3 length equals 15 residues. CDR3 sequence: CASSVDRLAGNEQFF.

This chain joins TRBV28 and TRBJ1-5; TCRdb gives TRBD1 as the D gene, but with no DNA this cannot be confirmed. CDR1 and CDR2 (germline): MDHEN, SYDVKM. The length of the CDR3 is 17 residues. The CDR3 is CASSLWTGRGSNQPQHF.

This rearrangement joins TRBV12-3 or TRBV12-4 to TRBJ1-1; without DNA, the TCRdb call of TRBD1 cannot be checked. The CDR3 runs 17 residues. This CDR3 is CASSFRAGGDTVHEAFF.

The chain employs TRBV28 and TRBJ2-7; TCRdb indicates TRBD2, and absent DNA this call remains unverified. Germline V gene lookup returns CDR1 MDHEN and CDR2 SYDVKM. This CDR3 spans 15 amino acids. CDR3 amino acids: CASSFRQGGPYEQYF.

The V and J genes are TRBV24-1 and TRBJ1-5; the D call from TCRdb, TRBD1, cannot be confirmed without DNA. Germline CDR1 is KGHDR and CDR2 is SFDVKD. There are 16 residues in the CDR3. CDR3 residues: CATSDSGQASNQPQHF.

CDR3 region: CSVQGVGGQPQHF. The chain is built from TRBV29-1 and TRBJ1-5; no DNA is available, so the TRBD1 call from TCRdb remains unchecked. There are 13 residues in the CDR3. Germline V lookup: CDR1 SQVTM, CDR2 ANQGSEA. The full variable domain, its missing parts supplied by reference TRBV29-1 and TRBJ1-5, is SAVISQKPSRDICQRGTSLTIQCQVDSQVTMMFWYRQQPGQSLTLIATANQGSEATYESGFVIDKFPISRPNLTFSTLTVSNMSPEDSSIYLCSVQGVGGQPQHFGDGTRLSIL.